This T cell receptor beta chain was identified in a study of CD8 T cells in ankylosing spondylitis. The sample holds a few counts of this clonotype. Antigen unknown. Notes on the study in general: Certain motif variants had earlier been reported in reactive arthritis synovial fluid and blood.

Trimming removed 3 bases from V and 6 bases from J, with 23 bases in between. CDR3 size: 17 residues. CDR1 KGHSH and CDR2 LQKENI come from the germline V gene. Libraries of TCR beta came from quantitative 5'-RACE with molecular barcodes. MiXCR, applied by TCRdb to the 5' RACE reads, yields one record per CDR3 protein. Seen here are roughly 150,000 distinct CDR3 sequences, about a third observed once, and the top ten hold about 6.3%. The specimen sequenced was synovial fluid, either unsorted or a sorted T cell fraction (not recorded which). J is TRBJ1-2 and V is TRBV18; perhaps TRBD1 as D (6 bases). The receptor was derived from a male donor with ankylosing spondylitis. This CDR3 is CASSPAIDRTFWDGYTF. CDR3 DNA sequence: TGTGCCAGCTCACCGGCTATAGACAGGACCTTCTGGGATGGCTACACCTTC.